The clone carrying this T cell receptor (beta chain) appeared a few times. The antigen remains unidentified. Using RNA template, CDR3s of TCR alpha and beta were amplified with iRepertoire arm-PCR. Tissue mRNA or PBMC total RNA, roughly 100-400 ng, went into one-step reverse transcription and amplification. TCRdb passed the multiplex PCR reads through MiXCR, listing each CDR3 protein once. The table records around 350,000 distinct CDR3 sequences, roughly two fifths of them present only once. This entry comes from a study of glioma-infiltrating T cells. Whole-study context: Glioma patients had dexamethasone for six or fewer days before surgery.

General study findings and limits: Non-neoplastic patients had below-expected tissue-blood divergence, while all gliomas exceeded expectation. Very few CDR3 sequences were shared between tissue and blood.

In germline, CDR1 is LNHNV, CDR2 YYDKDF (reference sequence). With 0 bases removed from V and 1 base from J, the gap between germline ends came to 10 bases. The CDR3 totals 16 residues. The chain is built from TRBV15 and TRBJ1-5, with D hard to call. The receptor was isolated from a human donor with low-grade glioma or glioblastoma, undergoing nonglioma brain surgery, or in good health (not recorded which). Sequenced sample: glioma tissue, nonneoplastic brain tissue, or PBMCs (not recorded which). CDR3 region: CATSRDISRSNQPQHF. CDR3 sequence (DNA): TGTGCCACCAGCAGAGATATATCCCGGAGCAATCAGCCCCAGCATTTT. Filled out from reference TRBV15 and TRBJ1-5, the complete variable domain reads DAMVIQNPRYQVTQFGKPVTLSCSQTLNHNVMYWYQQKSSQAPKLLFHYYDKDFNNEADTPDNFQSRRPNTSFCFLDIRSPGLGDTAMYLCATSRDISRSNQPQHFGDGTRLSIL.